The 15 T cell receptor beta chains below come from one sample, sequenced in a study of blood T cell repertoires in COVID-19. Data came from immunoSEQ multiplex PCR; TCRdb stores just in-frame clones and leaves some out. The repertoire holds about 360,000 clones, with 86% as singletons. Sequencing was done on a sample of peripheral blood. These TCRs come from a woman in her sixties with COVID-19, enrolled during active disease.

Written as DNA, the CDR3 is TGTGCCAGCAGTACCCGGGACAGTTTTGAAGCTTTCTTT. The encoded protein is CASSTRDSFEAFF. The V call is TRBV27, the J call TRBJ1-1; 7 bases match TRBD1. J gave up 7 bases and V 5 bases, and 7 bases lay outside the gene matches. The germline gives CDR1 MNHEY, CDR2 SMNVEV (reference sequence). The CDR3 has 13 amino acids.

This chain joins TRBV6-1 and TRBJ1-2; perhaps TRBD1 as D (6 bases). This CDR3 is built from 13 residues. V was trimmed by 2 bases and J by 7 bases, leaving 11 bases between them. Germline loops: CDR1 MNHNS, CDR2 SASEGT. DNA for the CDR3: TGTGCCAGCAGTGAACAGGGGCGCGGTGGCTACACCTTC. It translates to CASSEQGRGGYTF.

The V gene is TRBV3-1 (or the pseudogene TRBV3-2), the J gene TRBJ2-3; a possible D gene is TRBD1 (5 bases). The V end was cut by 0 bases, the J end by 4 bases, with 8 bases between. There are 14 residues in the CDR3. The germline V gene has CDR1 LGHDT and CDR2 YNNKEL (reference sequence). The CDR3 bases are TGTGCCAGCAGCCAAGATTTGGGGCCAGATACGCAGTATTTT. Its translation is CASSQDLGPDTQYF.

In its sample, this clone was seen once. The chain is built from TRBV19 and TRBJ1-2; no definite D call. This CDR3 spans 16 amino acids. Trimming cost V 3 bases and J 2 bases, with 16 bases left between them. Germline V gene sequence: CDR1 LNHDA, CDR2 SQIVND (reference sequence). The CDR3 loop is CASSIMSVQANYGYTF. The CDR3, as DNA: TGTGCCAGTAGTATCATGTCCGTGCAGGCAAACTATGGCTACACCTTC.

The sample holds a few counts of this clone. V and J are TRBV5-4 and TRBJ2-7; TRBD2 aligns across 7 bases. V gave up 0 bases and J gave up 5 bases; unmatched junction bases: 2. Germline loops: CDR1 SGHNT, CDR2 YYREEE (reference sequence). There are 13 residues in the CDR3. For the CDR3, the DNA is TGTGCCAGCAGCTTGGCCGGGAGGCACGAGCAGTACTTC. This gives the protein CASSLAGRHEQYF.

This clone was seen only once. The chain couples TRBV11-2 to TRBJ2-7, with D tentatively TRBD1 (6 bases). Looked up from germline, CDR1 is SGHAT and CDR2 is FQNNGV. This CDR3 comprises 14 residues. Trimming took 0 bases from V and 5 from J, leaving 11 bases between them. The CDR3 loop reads CASSLDRRGHEQYF. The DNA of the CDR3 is TGTGCCAGCAGCTTAGATCGCAGGGGCCACGAGCAGTACTTC. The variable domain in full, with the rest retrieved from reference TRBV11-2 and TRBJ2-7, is EAGVAQSPRYKIIEKRQSVAFWCNPISGHATLYWYQQILGQGPKLLIQFQNNGVVDDSQLPKDRFSAERLKGVDSTLKIQPAKLEDSAVYLCASSLDRRGHEQYFGPGTRLTVT.

CDR3: CASSPLMSSNEQFF. CDR3 sequence (DNA): TGTGCCAGCAGTCCCCTTATGTCCAGCAATGAGCAGTTCTTC. The V call is TRBV6-5, the J call TRBJ2-1; D unclear. Looked up from germline, CDR1 is MNHEY and CDR2 is SVGAGI. V was clipped by 5 bases and J by 6 bases, with 14 bases between them. The CDR3 spans 14 residues.

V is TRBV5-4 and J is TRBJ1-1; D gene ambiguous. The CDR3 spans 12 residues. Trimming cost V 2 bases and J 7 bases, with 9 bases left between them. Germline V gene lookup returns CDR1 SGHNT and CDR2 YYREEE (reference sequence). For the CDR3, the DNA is TGTGCCAGCAGCTTTGGTGGAGATGAAGCTTTCTTT. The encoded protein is CASSFGGDEAFF.

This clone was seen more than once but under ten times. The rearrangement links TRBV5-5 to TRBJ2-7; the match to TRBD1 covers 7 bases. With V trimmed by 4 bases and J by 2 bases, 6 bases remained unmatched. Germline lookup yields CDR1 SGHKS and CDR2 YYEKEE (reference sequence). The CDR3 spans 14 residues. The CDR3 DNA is TGTGCCAGCAGCCCAAGACAGGGAGCCTACGAGCAGTACTTC. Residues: CASSPRQGAYEQYF.

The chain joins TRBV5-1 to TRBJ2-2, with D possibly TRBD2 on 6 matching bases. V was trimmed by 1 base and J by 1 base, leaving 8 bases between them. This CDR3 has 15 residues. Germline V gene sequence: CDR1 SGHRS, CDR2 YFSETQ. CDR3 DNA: TGCGCCAGCAGCTTGCCAGCGGGGAACACCGGGGAGCTGTTTTTT. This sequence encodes CASSLPAGNTGELFF.

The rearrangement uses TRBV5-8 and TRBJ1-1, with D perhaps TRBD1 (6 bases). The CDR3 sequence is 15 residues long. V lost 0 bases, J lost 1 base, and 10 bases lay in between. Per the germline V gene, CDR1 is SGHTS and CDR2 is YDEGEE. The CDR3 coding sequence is TGTGCCAGCAGCTTGGGTCAGGGGTGGAACACTGAAGCTTTCTTT. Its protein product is CASSLGQGWNTEAFF.

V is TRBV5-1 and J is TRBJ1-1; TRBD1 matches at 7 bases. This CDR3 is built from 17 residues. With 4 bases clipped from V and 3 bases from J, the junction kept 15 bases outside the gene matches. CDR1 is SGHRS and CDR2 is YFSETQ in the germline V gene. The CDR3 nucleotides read TGCGCCAGCAGCCCCGGGACAGTAGAGGTTCAGTACACTGAAGCTTTCTTT. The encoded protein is CASSPGTVEVQYTEAFF.

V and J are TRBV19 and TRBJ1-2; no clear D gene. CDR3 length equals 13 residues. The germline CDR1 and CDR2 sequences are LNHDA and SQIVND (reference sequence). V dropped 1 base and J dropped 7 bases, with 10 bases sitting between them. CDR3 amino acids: CASSIVGDSGYTF. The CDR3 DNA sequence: TGTGCCAGTAGTATAGTCGGGGATTCTGGCTACACCTTC.

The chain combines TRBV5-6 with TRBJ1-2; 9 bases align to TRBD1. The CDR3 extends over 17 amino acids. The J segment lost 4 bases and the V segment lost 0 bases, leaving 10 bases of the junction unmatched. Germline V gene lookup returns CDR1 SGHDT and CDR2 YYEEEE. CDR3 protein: CASSLARDRAWGYGYTF. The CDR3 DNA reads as TGTGCCAGCAGCTTGGCCCGGGACAGGGCCTGGGGCTATGGCTACACCTTC.

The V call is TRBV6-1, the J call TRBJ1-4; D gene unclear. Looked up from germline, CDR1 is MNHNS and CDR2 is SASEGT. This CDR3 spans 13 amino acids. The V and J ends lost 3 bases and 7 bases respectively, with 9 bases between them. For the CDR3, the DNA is TGTGCCAGCAGTGACCGTTTCGTTGAAAAACTGTTTTTT. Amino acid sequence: CASSDRFVEKLFF.